This paragraph reports one TCR beta chain. These data belong to a study of shared clonotypes between healthy human individuals. Assay used: immunoSEQ multiplex PCR; TCRdb lists only in-frame clones, some missing. The sample includes some 660,000 clones, around 78% of them seen just once. The length of the CDR3 is 16 residues. Looked up from germline, CDR1 is MNHNS and CDR2 is SASEGT. The V end was cut by 4 bases, the J end by 1 base, with 13 bases between. The material sequenced was memory CD4+ T cells sorted from blood. Subset given: CD45RA-negative fraction. The rearrangement joins TRBV6-1 to TRBJ1-4, with D possibly TRBD1 on 5 matching bases. The TCR comes from a woman aged 25 to 39 in good health. In nucleotides, the CDR3 is TGTGCCAGCAGTGCCCACTGGGGGGGAACTAATGAAAAACTGTTTTTT. Translated, it gives CASSAHWGGTNEKLFF.